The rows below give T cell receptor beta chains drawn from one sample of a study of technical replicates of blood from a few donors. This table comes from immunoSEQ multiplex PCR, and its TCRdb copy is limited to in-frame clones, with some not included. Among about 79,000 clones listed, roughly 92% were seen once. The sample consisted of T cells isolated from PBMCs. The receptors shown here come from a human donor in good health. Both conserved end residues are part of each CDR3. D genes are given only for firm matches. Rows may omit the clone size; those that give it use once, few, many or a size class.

CDR3nt: TGCGCCAGCAGCTTGGACGTTCAGGGCAATCAGCCCCAGCATTTT
CDR3aa: CASSLDVQGNQPQHF
j_gene: TRBJ1-5
d_gene: .
abundance: .
v_gene: TRBV5-1

CDR3nt: TGTGCCAGCAGCTTAGACGCGGCCTACGAGCAGTACTTC
CDR3aa: CASSLDAAYEQYF
j_gene: TRBJ2-7
d_gene: .
abundance: few
v_gene: TRBV7-3

CDR3nt: TGCGCCAGCAGCTTGGTGACAGGGGACTATGGCTACACCTTC
CDR3aa: CASSLVTGDYGYTF
j_gene: TRBJ1-2
d_gene: TRBD1
abundance: once
v_gene: TRBV5-1

CDR3nt: TGCGCCAGCAGCCAAGACAGATATGGCTACACCTTC
CDR3aa: CASSQDRYGYTF
j_gene: TRBJ1-2
d_gene: .
abundance: .
v_gene: TRBV4-1

CDR3nt: TGTGCCAGCAGTGTTAACGGGGGCTACGAGCAGTACTTC
CDR3aa: CASSVNGGYEQYF
j_gene: TRBJ2-7
d_gene: .
abundance: .
v_gene: TRBV2

CDR3nt: TGTGCCAGCAGTTACGCCGGTGAGGTTGACGAGCAGTACTTC
CDR3aa: CASSYAGEVDEQYF
j_gene: TRBJ2-7
d_gene: .
abundance: .
v_gene: TRBV6-6

CDR3nt: TGTGCCAGCTCCCTTACAGGGGGGTCCTACGAGCAGTACTTC
CDR3aa: CASSLTGGSYEQYF
j_gene: TRBJ2-7
d_gene: TRBD1
abundance: .
v_gene: TRBV13

CDR3nt: TGTGCCAGCAGTTGGGTCGACAGAACTAACTATGGCTACACCTTC
CDR3aa: CASSWVDRTNYGYTF
j_gene: TRBJ1-2
d_gene: .
abundance: .
v_gene: TRBV28

CDR3nt: TGTGCCAGCAGTTTGGGGCTAACAGCTATGAACACTGAAGCTTTCTTT
CDR3aa: CASSLGLTAMNTEAFF
j_gene: TRBJ1-1
d_gene: .
abundance: .
v_gene: TRBV28

CDR3nt: TGTGCCAGCAATCCCAAGCGGCTAGCGGCAGATACGCAGTATTTT
CDR3aa: CASNPKRLAADTQYF
j_gene: TRBJ2-3
d_gene: TRBD2
abundance: once
v_gene: TRBV28

CDR3nt: TGTGCCAGCAGCTTAACAGGGGGGAACACTGAAGCTTTCTTT
CDR3aa: CASSLTGGNTEAFF
j_gene: TRBJ1-1
d_gene: .
abundance: few
v_gene: TRBV7-3

CDR3nt: TGTGCCAGCAGTTCTGGCGGCAGGGAAGATGGCTACACCTTC
CDR3aa: CASSSGGREDGYTF
j_gene: TRBJ1-2
d_gene: .
abundance: .
v_gene: TRBV28

CDR3nt: TGTGCCAGCAGCTTCTCCATCACACGGCGGATGACTGAAGCTTTCTTT
CDR3aa: CASSFSITRRMTEAFF
j_gene: TRBJ1-1
d_gene: .
abundance: once
v_gene: TRBV27

CDR3nt: TGTGCCAGCAACCCGGGACAGAATAATGAAAAACTGTTTTTT
CDR3aa: CASNPGQNNEKLFF
j_gene: TRBJ1-4
d_gene: TRBD1
abundance: .
v_gene: TRBV28

CDR3nt: TGCGCCAGCAGCCCCCGGGACAGAGGCACAGATACGCAGTATTTT
CDR3aa: CASSPRDRGTDTQYF
j_gene: TRBJ2-3
d_gene: TRBD1
abundance: .
v_gene: TRBV5-1

CDR3nt: TGTGCCAGCAGCAGGGGGACAGGGGGCGCAGGTAACATTCAGTACTTC
CDR3aa: CASSRGTGGAGNIQYF
j_gene: TRBJ2-4
d_gene: TRBD1
abundance: once
v_gene: TRBV11-1

CDR3nt: TGTGCCAGCAGATTTTCCGGGACAGGGCATAACGAGCAGTACTTC
CDR3aa: CASRFSGTGHNEQYF
j_gene: TRBJ2-7
d_gene: TRBD1
abundance: .
v_gene: TRBV6-1

CDR3nt: TGTGCCAGCAGAATCGCGGGAGGGCGAGAGACCCAGTACTTC
CDR3aa: CASRIAGGRETQYF
j_gene: TRBJ2-5
d_gene: TRBD2
abundance: .
v_gene: TRBV27

CDR3nt: TGTGCCAGCAGCCAAGATATAATTCAGCCCCAGCATTTT
CDR3aa: CASSQDIIQPQHF
j_gene: TRBJ1-5
d_gene: .
abundance: .
v_gene: TRBV4-2

CDR3nt: TGTGCCAGCTCACTGAGACAAGAGACCCAGTACTTC
CDR3aa: CASSLRQETQYF
j_gene: TRBJ2-5
d_gene: .
abundance: .
v_gene: TRBV18

CDR3nt: TGCGCCAGCAGCTTTAAGATGACGAAGGGACAGGGTCTATACTTC
CDR3aa: CASSFKMTKGQGLYF
j_gene: TRBJ2-5
d_gene: TRBD1
abundance: .
v_gene: TRBV5-1

CDR3nt: TGTGCCAGCAGCTTCCGACTTGATCATATTAACTATGGCTACACCTTC
CDR3aa: CASSFRLDHINYGYTF
j_gene: TRBJ1-2
d_gene: .
abundance: .
v_gene: TRBV5-6

CDR3nt: TGTGCCAGCAGCTTACAATTCAGGGGAAGCGAGCAGTACTTC
CDR3aa: CASSLQFRGSEQYF
j_gene: TRBJ2-7
d_gene: .
abundance: .
v_gene: TRBV11-2

CDR3nt: TGTGCCAGCAGCTTGTCTGACAGGATGAATGGCTACACCTTC
CDR3aa: CASSLSDRMNGYTF
j_gene: TRBJ1-2
d_gene: .
abundance: .
v_gene: TRBV11-2

CDR3nt: TGTGCCAGCAGTGTTGGACAGCTGAACACCGGGGAGCTGTTTTTT
CDR3aa: CASSVGQLNTGELFF
j_gene: TRBJ2-2
d_gene: .
abundance: .
v_gene: TRBV2

CDR3nt: TGTGCCAGCAGCAGGACAGGGGTCGGGGCCAACGTCCTGACTTTC
CDR3aa: CASSRTGVGANVLTF
j_gene: TRBJ2-6
d_gene: TRBD1
abundance: .
v_gene: TRBV5-6

CDR3nt: TGCGCCAGCACTAGGGACAGGGCTGGGGCCAACGTCCTGACTTTC
CDR3aa: CASTRDRAGANVLTF
j_gene: TRBJ2-6
d_gene: TRBD1
abundance: once
v_gene: TRBV5-1

CDR3nt: TGTGCCACCAGCAGAGACGGAGGGGGCGGCTCTGGAAACACCATATATTTT
CDR3aa: CATSRDGGGGSGNTIYF
j_gene: TRBJ1-3
d_gene: TRBD1
abundance: .
v_gene: TRBV15

CDR3nt: TGTGCCAGCAGTTACTCGAGAGGTTTGAACACTGAAGCTTTCTTT
CDR3aa: CASSYSRGLNTEAFF
j_gene: TRBJ1-1
d_gene: .
abundance: .
v_gene: TRBV6-5

CDR3nt: TGTGCCAGCAGTCCGGTTTCTTACTATGGCTACACCTTC
CDR3aa: CASSPVSYYGYTF
j_gene: TRBJ1-2
d_gene: .
abundance: .
v_gene: TRBV28

CDR3nt: TGTGCCAGCAGTGATCTCGAGGGCGAAGGGCAGCATTTT
CDR3aa: CASSDLEGEGQHF
j_gene: TRBJ1-5
d_gene: .
abundance: .
v_gene: TRBV6-1

CDR3nt: TGTGCCTGGAGTGGAGACAGCTCAGCGCAGTACTTC
CDR3aa: CAWSGDSSAQYF
j_gene: TRBJ2-7
d_gene: .
abundance: once
v_gene: TRBV30

CDR3nt: TGTGCCAGCAGTAATTCCGGGTCCCTTAGAGAGCAGTACTTC
CDR3aa: CASSNSGSLREQYF
j_gene: TRBJ2-7
d_gene: .
abundance: .
v_gene: TRBV6-1

CDR3nt: TGTGCCAGCAGTGAATTGGGACTAGCGGGAGGGCACGAGCAGTACTTC
CDR3aa: CASSELGLAGGHEQYF
j_gene: TRBJ2-7
d_gene: TRBD2
abundance: .
v_gene: TRBV25-1

CDR3nt: TGTGCCAGCAGCCCGACTAGCCGGGCAAATACGCAGTATTTT
CDR3aa: CASSPTSRANTQYF
j_gene: TRBJ2-3
d_gene: TRBD2
abundance: .
v_gene: TRBV7-2

CDR3nt: TGTGCCAGCGGCCACTTGGACGGGGGGTTCTTC
CDR3aa: CASGHLDGGFF
j_gene: TRBJ2-1
d_gene: .
abundance: once
v_gene: TRBV28

CDR3nt: TGCAGCGTTGAAAAGGTCGGGATACCTTCCTACGAGCAGTACTTC
CDR3aa: CSVEKVGIPSYEQYF
j_gene: TRBJ2-7
d_gene: .
abundance: .
v_gene: TRBV29-1

CDR3nt: TGTGCCAGCAGAGCCAAAGGGAGGTATTCACCCCTCCACTTT
CDR3aa: CASRAKGRYSPLHF
j_gene: TRBJ1-6
d_gene: .
abundance: .
v_gene: TRBV7-2

CDR3nt: TGTGCCAGCAGCTTAGTTGCGGGGGGGCGTCTCCGAGAGCAGTTCTTC
CDR3aa: CASSLVAGGRLREQFF
j_gene: TRBJ2-1
d_gene: TRBD2
abundance: .
v_gene: TRBV7-2

CDR3nt: TGTGCCAGCAGTTTGTCCGGGACAGGGGCCGCAGATACGCAGTATTTT
CDR3aa: CASSLSGTGAADTQYF
j_gene: TRBJ2-3
d_gene: TRBD1
abundance: .
v_gene: TRBV28

CDR3nt: TGTGCCAGCAGCCCTTCAGCGGGGAACTCCTACGAGCAGTACTTC
CDR3aa: CASSPSAGNSYEQYF
j_gene: TRBJ2-7
d_gene: TRBD2
abundance: .
v_gene: TRBV7-9

CDR3nt: TGCGCCAGCAGCTTGGCCGTGGGGCTGGAGACCCAGTACTTC
CDR3aa: CASSLAVGLETQYF
j_gene: TRBJ2-5
d_gene: .
abundance: .
v_gene: TRBV5-1

CDR3nt: TGTGCCAGCAGTGAGGGAGGCGGGACCTCCTACGAGCAGTACTTC
CDR3aa: CASSEGGGTSYEQYF
j_gene: TRBJ2-7
d_gene: .
abundance: .
v_gene: TRBV6-6

CDR3nt: TGTGCCAGCAGTTGGACAGGGCGAACTGAAGCTTTCTTT
CDR3aa: CASSWTGRTEAFF
j_gene: TRBJ1-1
d_gene: TRBD1
abundance: .
v_gene: TRBV6-6

CDR3nt: TGTGCCAGTAGTATGGGGAGGACAGGGGGTAAAGAGACCCAGTACTTC
CDR3aa: CASSMGRTGGKETQYF
j_gene: TRBJ2-5
d_gene: TRBD1
abundance: .
v_gene: TRBV19

CDR3nt: TGTGCCAGCAGCCCGCTCGGTCACCTCAAAAACATTCAGTACTTC
CDR3aa: CASSPLGHLKNIQYF
j_gene: TRBJ2-4
d_gene: .
abundance: .
v_gene: TRBV11-2

CDR3nt: TGCAGCGTTGGGAAGGGACAGCCAATTTTTGGCTACACCTTC
CDR3aa: CSVGKGQPIFGYTF
j_gene: TRBJ1-2
d_gene: TRBD1
abundance: .
v_gene: TRBV29-1

CDR3nt: TGTGCCAGCAGTCCCCCGGAGGGTAGCGGGATTTATGTTGAGCAGTTCTTC
CDR3aa: CASSPPEGSGIYVEQFF
j_gene: TRBJ2-1
d_gene: TRBD2
abundance: .
v_gene: TRBV6-4

CDR3nt: TGTGCCAGCTCACCACGGAACCCCCGGGGTGAAAAACTGTTTTTT
CDR3aa: CASSPRNPRGEKLFF
j_gene: TRBJ1-4
d_gene: .
abundance: .
v_gene: TRBV18

CDR3nt: TGCGCCAGCAGCTTCATGGACACCCCGAGCACCGGGGAGCTGTTTTTT
CDR3aa: CASSFMDTPSTGELFF
j_gene: TRBJ2-2
d_gene: .
abundance: .
v_gene: TRBV5-1

CDR3nt: TGTGCCAGCAAGTTGGGACTCCTTCCAGATGAGCAGTTCTTC
CDR3aa: CASKLGLLPDEQFF
j_gene: TRBJ2-1
d_gene: .
abundance: .
v_gene: TRBV13

CDR3nt: TGTGCCAGTAGTATTGCAGGGGGCTTTCGCAATCAGCCCCAGCATTTT
CDR3aa: CASSIAGGFRNQPQHF
j_gene: TRBJ1-5
d_gene: TRBD1
abundance: .
v_gene: TRBV19